The T cell receptor (beta chain) under discussion was sequenced for a study of T-cell reconstitution after alpha-beta-depleted transplantation in children. General study points: Some patients' high day-60 TCRbeta diversity was traced to surviving recipient T cells and thymic progenitors. Among T cells one year after transplant, newly produced cells accounted for most counts and diversity. There were reportedly several hundred expanded graft clones from which alpha-beta T cells came about two months after transplant.

During its preparation, the TCRbeta library received unique molecular identifiers. From the PCR reads, TCRdb called clonotypes with MiXCR, one entry per CDR3 protein. The sample has about 830,000 distinct CDR3 sequences; 15% to 20% are singletons. Details on this clonotype: The antigen is undetermined.

The germline V gene has CDR1 SGHRS and CDR2 YFSETQ. The CDR3 runs 18 residues. V shed 0 bases, J shed 5 bases, and the junction held 13 bases outside the gene matches. The receptor comes from a male patient younger than 18 who had a stem cell transplant for acute lymphoblastic leukemia, so the T cells may come from the graft donor. V gene TRBV5-1 combines with J gene TRBJ2-7, with 11 bases aligning to TRBD2. Sequenced here: PBMCs, mostly from graft donor cells, sampled 360 days after TCRalphabeta/CD19-depleted stem cell transplant. This chain's CDR3 is CASSLARLAGGNRNEQYF. Here the CDR3 DNA reads TGCGCCAGCAGCTTGGCCCGTCTAGCGGGAGGAAATCGGAACGAGCAGTACTTC.